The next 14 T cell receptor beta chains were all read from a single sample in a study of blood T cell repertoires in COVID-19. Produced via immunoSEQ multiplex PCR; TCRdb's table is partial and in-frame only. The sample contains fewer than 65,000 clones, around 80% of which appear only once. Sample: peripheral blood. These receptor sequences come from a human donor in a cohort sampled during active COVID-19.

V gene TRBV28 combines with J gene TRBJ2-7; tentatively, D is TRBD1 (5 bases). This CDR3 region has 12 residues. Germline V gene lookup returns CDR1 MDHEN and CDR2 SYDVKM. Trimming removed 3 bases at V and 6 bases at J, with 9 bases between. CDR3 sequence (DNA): TGTGCCAGCAGTTTTATAGGGGCCGAGCAGTACTTC. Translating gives CASSFIGAEQYF.

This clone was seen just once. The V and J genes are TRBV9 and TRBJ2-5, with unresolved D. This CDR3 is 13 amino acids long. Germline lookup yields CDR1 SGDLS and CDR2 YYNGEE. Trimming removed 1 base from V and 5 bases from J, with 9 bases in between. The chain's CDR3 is CASSVTARETQYF. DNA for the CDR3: TGTGCCAGCAGCGTAACTGCACGGGAGACCCAGTACTTC.

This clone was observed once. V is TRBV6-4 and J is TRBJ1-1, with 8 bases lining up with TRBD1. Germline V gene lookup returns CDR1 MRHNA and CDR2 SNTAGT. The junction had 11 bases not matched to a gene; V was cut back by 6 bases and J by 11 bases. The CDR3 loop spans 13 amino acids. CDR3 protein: CASSRESTGEAFF. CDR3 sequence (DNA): TGTGCCAGCAGCCGCGAATCGACAGGGGAGGCTTTCTTT.

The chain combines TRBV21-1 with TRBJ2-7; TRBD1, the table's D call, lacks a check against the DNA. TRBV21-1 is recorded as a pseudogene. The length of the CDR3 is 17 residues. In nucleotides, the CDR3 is TGTGCCAGCAGCAAAGTAGGCGGGACAGAATTAACCTACGAGCAGTACTTC. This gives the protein CASSKVGGTELTYEQYF.

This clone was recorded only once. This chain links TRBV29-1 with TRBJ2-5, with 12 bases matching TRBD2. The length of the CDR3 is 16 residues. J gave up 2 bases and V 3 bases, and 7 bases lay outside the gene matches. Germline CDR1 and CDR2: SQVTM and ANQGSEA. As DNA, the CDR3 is TGCAGCGTTGATCCCCGACTAGCGGGGGTTCAAGAGACCCAGTACTTC. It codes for CSVDPRLAGVQETQYF.

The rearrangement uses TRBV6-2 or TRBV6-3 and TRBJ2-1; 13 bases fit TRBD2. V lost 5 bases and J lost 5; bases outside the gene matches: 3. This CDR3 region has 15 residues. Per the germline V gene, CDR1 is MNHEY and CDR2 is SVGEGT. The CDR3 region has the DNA TGTGCCAGCAGTCGGACTAGCGGGGGTAACAATGAGCAGTTCTTC. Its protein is CASSRTSGGNNEQFF.

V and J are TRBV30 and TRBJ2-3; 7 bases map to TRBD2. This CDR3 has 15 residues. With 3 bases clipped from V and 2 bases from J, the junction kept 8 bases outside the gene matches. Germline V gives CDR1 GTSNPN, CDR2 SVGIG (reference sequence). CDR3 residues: CAWRSGGGLTDTQYF. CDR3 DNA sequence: TGTGCCTGGAGGAGTGGGGGGGGACTCACAGATACGCAGTATTTT.

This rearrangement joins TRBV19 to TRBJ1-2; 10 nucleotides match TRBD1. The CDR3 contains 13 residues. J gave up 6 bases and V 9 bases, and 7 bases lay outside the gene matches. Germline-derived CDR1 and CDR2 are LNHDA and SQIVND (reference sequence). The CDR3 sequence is CASGRQGADGYTF. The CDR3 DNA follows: TGTGCCAGCGGAAGACAGGGGGCGGATGGCTACACCTTC.

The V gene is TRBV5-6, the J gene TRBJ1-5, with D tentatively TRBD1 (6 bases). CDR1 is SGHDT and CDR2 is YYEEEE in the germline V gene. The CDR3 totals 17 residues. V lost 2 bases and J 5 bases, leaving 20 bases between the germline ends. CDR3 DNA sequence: TGTGCCAGCAGCTTTGGCACAGGGTTAATAGGGGATCAGCCCCAGCATTTT. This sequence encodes CASSFGTGLIGDQPQHF. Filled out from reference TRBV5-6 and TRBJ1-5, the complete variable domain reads DAGVTQSPTHLIKTRGQQVTLRCSPKSGHDTVSWYQQALGQGPQFIFQYYEEEERQRGNFPDRFSGHQFPNYSSELNVNALLLGDSALYLCASSFGTGLIGDQPQHFGDGTRLSIL.

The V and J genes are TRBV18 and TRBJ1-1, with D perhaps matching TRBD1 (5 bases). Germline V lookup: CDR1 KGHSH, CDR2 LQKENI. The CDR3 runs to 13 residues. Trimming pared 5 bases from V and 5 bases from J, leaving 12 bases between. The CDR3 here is CASSADRGTEAFF. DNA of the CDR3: TGTGCCAGCTCAGCCGACCGGGGGACTGAAGCTTTCTTT.

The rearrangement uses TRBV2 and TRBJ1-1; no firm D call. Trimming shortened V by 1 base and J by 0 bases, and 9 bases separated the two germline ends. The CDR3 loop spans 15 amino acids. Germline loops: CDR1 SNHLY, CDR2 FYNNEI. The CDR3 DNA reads TGTGCCAGCAGTGAAGAACTAGAGATGAACACTGAAGCTTTCTTT. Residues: CASSEELEMNTEAFF. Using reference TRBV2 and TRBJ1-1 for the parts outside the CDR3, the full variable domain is EPEVTQTPSHQVTQMGQEVILRCVPISNHLYFYWYRQILGQKVEFLVSFYNNEISEKSEIFDDQFSVERPDGSNFTLKIRSTKLEDSAMYFCASSEELEMNTEAFFGQGTRLTVV.

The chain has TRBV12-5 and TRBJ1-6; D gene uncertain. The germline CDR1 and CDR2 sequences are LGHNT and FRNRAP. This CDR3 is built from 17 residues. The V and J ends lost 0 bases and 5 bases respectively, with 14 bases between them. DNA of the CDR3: TGTGCTAGTGGTTTGGTAGAGGCACCTACTAATAATTCACCCCTCCACTTT. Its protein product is CASGLVEAPTNNSPLHF.

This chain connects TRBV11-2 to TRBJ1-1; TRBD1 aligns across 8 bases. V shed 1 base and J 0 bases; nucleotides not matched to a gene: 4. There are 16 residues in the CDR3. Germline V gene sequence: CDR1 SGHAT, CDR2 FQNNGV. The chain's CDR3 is CASSLGTGPMNTEAFF. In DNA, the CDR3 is TGTGCCAGCAGCTTAGGGACAGGGCCTATGAACACTGAAGCTTTCTTT.

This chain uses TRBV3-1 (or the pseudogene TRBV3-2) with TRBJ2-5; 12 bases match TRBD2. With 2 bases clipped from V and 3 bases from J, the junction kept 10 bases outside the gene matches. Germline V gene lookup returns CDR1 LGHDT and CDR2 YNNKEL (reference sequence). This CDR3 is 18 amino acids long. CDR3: CASSQFFPSGGAEETQYF. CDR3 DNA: TGTGCCAGCAGCCAATTTTTTCCTAGCGGGGGGGCTGAAGAGACCCAGTACTTC.